These 5 T cell receptor beta chains originate from one sample sequenced in a study of technical replicates of blood from several donors. Clones were sequenced by immunoSEQ multiplex PCR, and TCRdb holds only the in-frame ones, with some missing. Here the sample spans over 50,000 clones, approximately 83% being singletons. Sequenced material: PBMCs. The source of these receptors is a human donor in good health. Some clones in this sample may be carry-over from other donors' samples.

The chain links TRBV7-3 to TRBJ2-5, with 8 bases that match TRBD1. The germline V gene has CDR1 SGHTA and CDR2 FQGTGA. With 6 bases clipped from V and 5 bases from J, the junction kept 5 bases outside the gene matches. This CDR3 has 13 amino acids. CDR3 amino acids: CASSGQGAETQYF. CDR3 nucleotide sequence: TGTGCCAGCAGTGGACAGGGCGCGGAGACCCAGTACTTC.

This clone was counted once. The chain uses TRBV6-5 and TRBJ2-1; D possibly corresponds to TRBD2 (5 bases). The V gene lost 2 bases and the J gene lost 2 bases, with 10 bases spanning the gap. Germline CDR1 reads MNHEY; CDR2 reads SVGAGI. The CDR3 extends over 15 amino acids. The DNA for the CDR3 is TGTGCCAGCAGTTACAGCGGTAGGACCTACAATGAGCAGTTCTTC. Translated: CASSYSGRTYNEQFF.

V usage is TRBV19 and J usage is TRBJ2-7; a weak D match, TRBD1 (6 bases). The CDR3 spans 15 residues. V was cut by 4 bases and J by 3 bases, with 16 bases left in between. Germline V gene sequence: CDR1 LNHDA, CDR2 SQIVND (reference sequence). CDR3 loop: CASSTRDNSIYEQYF. CDR3 in DNA: TGTGCCAGTAGTACCCGGGACAACTCGATCTACGAGCAGTACTTC.

The chain recombines TRBV19 with TRBJ2-3; TRBD2 matches at 7 bases. This CDR3 has 16 residues. Germline V CDR1 and CDR2: LNHDA, SQIVND (reference sequence). V shed 3 bases, J shed 2 bases, and the junction held 8 bases outside the gene matches. CDR3 sequence (DNA): TGTGCCAGTAGTATTTCGTCTAGCGGATTCACAGATACGCAGTATTTT. It translates to CASSISSSGFTDTQYF.

This rearrangement joins TRBV4-2 to TRBJ1-2; TRBD1 might be the D (5 bases). V lost 1 base and J 4 bases, leaving 25 bases between the germline ends. CDR1 and CDR2 (germline): LGHNA, YNFKEQ. The CDR3 runs 19 residues. CDR3 residues: CASSQVGLVAGSLVYGYTF. The CDR3 DNA follows: TGTGCCAGCAGCCAAGTCGGCCTGGTGGCAGGGTCGTTGGTCTATGGCTACACCTTC.